This TCR beta chain was identified during a study of EBV T-cell therapy then PD-1 blockade in nasopharyngeal carcinoma. In germline, CDR1 is MNHNS, CDR2 SASEGT. V gave up 1 base and J gave up 0 bases, with 15 bases separating them. CDR3 length: 17 residues. Specified treatment: AdE1-LMPpoly-expanded autologous EBV-specific T-cell therapy followed by anti-PD-1 nivolumab. As concerns this clone: Its specificity is not known.

The assay was immunoSEQ multiplex PCR, and TCRdb's table has in-frame clones only and misses some. The data hold approximately 23,000 clones, with approximately 83% observed a single time. This clonotype was obtained from a man aged 35 to 55 with nasopharyngeal carcinoma. The V and J genes are TRBV6-1 and TRBJ2-5, with a weak D call TRBD1 (6 bases). The specimen comprised CD8+ T cells from blood, sampled at day -245 from a patient whose treatment included autologous EBV-specific T cells and nivolumab. CDR3 nucleotides: TGTGCCAGCAGTGAAGATTACAGGGTATGGGACCAAGAGACCCAGTACTTC. Its protein is CASSEDYRVWDQETQYF.